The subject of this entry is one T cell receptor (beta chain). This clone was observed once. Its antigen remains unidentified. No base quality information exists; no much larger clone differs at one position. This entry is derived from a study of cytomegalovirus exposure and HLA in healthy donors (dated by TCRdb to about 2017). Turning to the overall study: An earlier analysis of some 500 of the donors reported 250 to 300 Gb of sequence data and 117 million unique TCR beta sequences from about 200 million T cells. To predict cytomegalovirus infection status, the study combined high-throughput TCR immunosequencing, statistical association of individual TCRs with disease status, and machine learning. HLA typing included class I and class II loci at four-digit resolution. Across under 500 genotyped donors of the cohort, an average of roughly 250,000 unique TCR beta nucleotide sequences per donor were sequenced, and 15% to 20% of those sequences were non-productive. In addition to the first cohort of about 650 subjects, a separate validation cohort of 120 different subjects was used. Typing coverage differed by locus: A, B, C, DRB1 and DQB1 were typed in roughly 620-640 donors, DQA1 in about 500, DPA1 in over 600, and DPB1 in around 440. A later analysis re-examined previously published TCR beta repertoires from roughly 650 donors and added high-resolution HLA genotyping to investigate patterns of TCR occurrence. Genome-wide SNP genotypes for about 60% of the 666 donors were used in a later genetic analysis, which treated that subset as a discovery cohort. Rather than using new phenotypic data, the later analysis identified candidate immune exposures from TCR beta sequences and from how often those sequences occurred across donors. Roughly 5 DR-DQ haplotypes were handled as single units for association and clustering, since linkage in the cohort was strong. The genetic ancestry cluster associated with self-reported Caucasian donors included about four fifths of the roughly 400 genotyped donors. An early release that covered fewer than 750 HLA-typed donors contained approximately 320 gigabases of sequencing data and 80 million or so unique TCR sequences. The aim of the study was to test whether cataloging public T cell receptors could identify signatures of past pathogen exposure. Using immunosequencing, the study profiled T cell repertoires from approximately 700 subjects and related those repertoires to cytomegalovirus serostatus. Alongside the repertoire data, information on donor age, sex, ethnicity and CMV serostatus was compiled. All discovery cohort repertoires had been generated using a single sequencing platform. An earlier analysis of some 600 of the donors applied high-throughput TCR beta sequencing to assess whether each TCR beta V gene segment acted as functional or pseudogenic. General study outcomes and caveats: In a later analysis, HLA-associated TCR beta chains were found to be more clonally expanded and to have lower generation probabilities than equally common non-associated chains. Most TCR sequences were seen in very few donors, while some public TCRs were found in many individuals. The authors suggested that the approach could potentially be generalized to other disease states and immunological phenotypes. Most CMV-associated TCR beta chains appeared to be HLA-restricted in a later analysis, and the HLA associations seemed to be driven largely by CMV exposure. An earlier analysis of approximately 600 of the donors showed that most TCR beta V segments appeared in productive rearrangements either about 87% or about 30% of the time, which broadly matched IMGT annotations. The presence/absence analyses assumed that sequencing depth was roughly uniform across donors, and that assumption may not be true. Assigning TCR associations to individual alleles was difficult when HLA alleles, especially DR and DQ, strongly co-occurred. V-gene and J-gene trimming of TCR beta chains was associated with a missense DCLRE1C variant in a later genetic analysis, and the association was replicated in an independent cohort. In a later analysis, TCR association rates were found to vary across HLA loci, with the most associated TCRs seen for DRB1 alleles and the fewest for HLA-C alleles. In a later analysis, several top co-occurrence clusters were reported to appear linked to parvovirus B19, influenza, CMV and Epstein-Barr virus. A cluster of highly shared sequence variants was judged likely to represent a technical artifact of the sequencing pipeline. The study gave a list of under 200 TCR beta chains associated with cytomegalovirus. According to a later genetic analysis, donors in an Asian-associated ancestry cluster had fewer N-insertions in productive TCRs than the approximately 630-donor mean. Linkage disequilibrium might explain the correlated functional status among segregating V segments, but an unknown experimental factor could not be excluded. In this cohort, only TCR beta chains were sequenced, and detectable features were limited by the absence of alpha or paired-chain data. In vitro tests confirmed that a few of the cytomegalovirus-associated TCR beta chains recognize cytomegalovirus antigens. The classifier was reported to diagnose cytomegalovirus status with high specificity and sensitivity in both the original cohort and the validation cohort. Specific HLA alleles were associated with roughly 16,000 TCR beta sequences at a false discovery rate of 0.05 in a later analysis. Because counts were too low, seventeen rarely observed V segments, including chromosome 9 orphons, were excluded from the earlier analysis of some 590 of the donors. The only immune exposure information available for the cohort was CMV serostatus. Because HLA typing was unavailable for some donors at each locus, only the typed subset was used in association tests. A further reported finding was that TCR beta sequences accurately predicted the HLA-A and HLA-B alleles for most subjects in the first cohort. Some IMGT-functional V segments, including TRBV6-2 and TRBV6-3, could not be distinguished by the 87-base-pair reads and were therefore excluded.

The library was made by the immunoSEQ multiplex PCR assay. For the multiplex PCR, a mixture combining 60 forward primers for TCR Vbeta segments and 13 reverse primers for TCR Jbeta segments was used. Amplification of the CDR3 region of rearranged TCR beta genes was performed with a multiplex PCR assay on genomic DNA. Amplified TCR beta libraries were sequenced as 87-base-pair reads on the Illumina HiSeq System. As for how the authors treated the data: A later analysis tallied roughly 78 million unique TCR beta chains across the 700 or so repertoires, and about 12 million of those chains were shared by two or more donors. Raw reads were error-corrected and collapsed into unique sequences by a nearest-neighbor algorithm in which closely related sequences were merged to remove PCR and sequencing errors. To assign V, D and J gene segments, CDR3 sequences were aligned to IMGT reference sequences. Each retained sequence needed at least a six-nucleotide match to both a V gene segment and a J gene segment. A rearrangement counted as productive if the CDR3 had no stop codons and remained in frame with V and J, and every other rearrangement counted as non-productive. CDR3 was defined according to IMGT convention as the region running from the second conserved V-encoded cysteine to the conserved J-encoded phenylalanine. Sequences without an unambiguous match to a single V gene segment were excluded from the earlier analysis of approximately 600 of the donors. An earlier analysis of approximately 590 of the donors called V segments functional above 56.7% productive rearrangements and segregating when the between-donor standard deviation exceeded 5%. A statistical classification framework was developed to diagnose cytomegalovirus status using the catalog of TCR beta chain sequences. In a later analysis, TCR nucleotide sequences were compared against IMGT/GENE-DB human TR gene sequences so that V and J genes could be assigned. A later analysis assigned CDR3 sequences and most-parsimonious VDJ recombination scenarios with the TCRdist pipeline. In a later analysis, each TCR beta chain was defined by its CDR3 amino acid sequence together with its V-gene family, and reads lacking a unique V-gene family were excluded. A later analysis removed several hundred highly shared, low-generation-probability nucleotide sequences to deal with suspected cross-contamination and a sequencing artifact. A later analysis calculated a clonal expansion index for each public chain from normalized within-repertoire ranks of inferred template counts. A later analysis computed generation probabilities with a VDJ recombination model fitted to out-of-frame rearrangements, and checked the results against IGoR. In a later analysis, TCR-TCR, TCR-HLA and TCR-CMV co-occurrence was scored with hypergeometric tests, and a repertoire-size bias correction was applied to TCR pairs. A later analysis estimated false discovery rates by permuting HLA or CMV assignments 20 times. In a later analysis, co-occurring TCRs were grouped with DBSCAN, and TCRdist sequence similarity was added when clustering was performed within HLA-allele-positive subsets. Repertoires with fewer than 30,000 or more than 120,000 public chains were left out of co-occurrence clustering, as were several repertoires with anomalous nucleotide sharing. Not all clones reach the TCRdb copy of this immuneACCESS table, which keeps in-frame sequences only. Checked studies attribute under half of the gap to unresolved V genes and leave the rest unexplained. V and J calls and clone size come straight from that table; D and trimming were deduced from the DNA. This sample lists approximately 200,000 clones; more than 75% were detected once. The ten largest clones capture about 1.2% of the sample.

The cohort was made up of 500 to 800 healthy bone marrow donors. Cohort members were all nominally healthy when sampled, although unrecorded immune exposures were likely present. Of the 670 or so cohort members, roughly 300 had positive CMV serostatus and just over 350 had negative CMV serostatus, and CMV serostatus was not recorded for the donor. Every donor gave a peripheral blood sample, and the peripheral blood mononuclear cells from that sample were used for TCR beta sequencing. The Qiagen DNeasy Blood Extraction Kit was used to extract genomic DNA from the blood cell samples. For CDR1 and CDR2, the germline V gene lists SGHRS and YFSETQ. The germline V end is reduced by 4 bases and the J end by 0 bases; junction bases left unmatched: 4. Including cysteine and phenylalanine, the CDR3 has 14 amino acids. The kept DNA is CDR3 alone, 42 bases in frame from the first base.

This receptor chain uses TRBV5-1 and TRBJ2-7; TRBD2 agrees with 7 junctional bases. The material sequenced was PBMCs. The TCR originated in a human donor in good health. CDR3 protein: CASSPGTISYEQYF. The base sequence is TGCGCCAGCAGCCCCGGGACTATCTCCTACGAGCAGTACTTC.